This T cell receptor beta chain was found in a study of technical replicates of blood from a handful of donors. This table comes from immunoSEQ multiplex PCR, and its TCRdb copy is limited to in-frame clones, with some not included. Among 70,000 to 80,000 clones listed, just under 97% were seen once. V lost 2 bases, J lost 10 bases, and 5 bases stayed unmatched. The germline CDR1 and CDR2 sequences are MNHEY and SVGAGI. This CDR3 has 14 residues. The chain combines TRBV6-5 with TRBJ2-1; TRBD2 matches at 10 bases. The sequence was obtained from a human donor in good health. Sequenced input: T cells isolated from PBMCs. CDR3 in amino acids: CASSYHGLAAEQFF. The CDR3 DNA sequence: TGTGCCAGCAGTTACCACGGACTAGCGGCAGAGCAGTTCTTC.